Given below is one TCR beta chain in context. The data derive from a study of shared clonotypes between healthy human individuals. The ends lost 2 bases at V and 4 bases at J; junction bases unmatched: 6. The V gene's germline CDR1 is SQVTM and CDR2 ANQGSEA. CDR3 length: 14 residues. The method was immunoSEQ multiplex PCR; TCRdb's version includes in-frame clones alone and lacks a portion of them. The data hold around 1,900,000 clones, with around 93% observed a single time. Naive CD8 cells comprised CD45RO-negative, CCR7-positively selected cells, excluding terminally differentiated effector memory CD45RA+ cells.

This chain uses TRBV29-1 with TRBJ1-1, with 8 bases lining up with TRBD1. The sequencing input was naive CD8+ T cells from PBMCs. The clonotype was recovered from a young man in good health. Some clones in this sample may be carry-over from other donors' samples. DNA of the CDR3: TGCAGCGTTGAACAAAAAACAGGGGGCACTGAAGCTTTCTTT. Its protein product is CSVEQKTGGTEAFF.